This T cell receptor (beta chain) was documented in a study of glioma-infiltrating T cells after dendritic cell vaccination. Study-wide context: Autologous tumor lysate-pulsed dendritic cell vaccination was given between the early 2000s and the early 2010s. Dendritic cell vaccine was injected intradermally three times, biweekly.

Time point specified: after dendritic cell vaccination, including at tumor progression/relapse. All glioblastoma patients lacked an isocitrate dehydrogenase mutation. Overall study results and limits: Complete blood and tumor specimen sets were limited to few patients.

Using immunoSEQ multiplex PCR, the repertoire was profiled, and TCRdb retains in-frame clones only, with some absent. The sample lists some 78,000 clones, less than 85% seen once, with 8.5% in the top ten. About this clone: Its target is unknown.

The CDR3 covers 14 residues. CDR1 and CDR2 from the germline V gene are SGDLS and YYNGEE. The V gene lost 2 bases and the J gene lost 7 bases, with 10 bases spanning the gap. This chain joins TRBV9 and TRBJ1-6; no clear D gene. This sequence originates from a human donor with glioblastoma. Specimen: blood, collected after dendritic cell vaccination. In DNA, the CDR3 is TGTGCCAGCAGCGTTGACTTCCTGAATTCACCCCTCCACTTT. Its translation is CASSVDFLNSPLHF.